This is a list of T cell receptor beta chains from one sample in a study of cytomegalovirus exposure and HLA in healthy donors. Here immunoSEQ multiplex PCR was the method, and the copy in TCRdb shows in-frame clones only, minus some. The repertoire has about 200,000 clones, more than 75% of them found once; the top ten carry 6.5%. The sample taken for sequencing was PBMCs. The receptors here all came from a woman between 50 and 59 years old in good health and CMV-seropositive. Both conserved end residues are part of each CDR3. Fields, in order: clone size, V gene, J gene, D gene, CDR3 protein, CDR3 DNA. The D gene is left open where the match is weak. Not all rows give a size; the values are once, few, many and, for expanded clones, a class.

>.|TRBV5-1|TRBJ1-1|.
CASSLEAGPEAFF
TGCGCCAGCAGCTTGGAGGCAGGGCCTGAAGCTTTCTTT
>.|TRBV6-5|TRBJ2-2|TRBD1
CASSETGTGELFF
TGTGCCAGCAGTGAGACAGGGACCGGGGAGCTGTTTTTT
>few|TRBV2|TRBJ1-1|.
CASRAGTGYTEAFF
TGTGCCAGCAGAGCCGGCACAGGGTACACTGAAGCTTTCTTT
>.|TRBV19|TRBJ1-5|TRBD1
CASSIPDRGLGPQHF
TGTGCCAGTAGTATCCCCGACAGGGGGCTAGGGCCCCAGCATTTT
>.|TRBV5-4|TRBJ2-3|.
CASSLLGFAGDTQYF
TGTGCCAGCAGCTTATTAGGTTTCGCAGGAGATACGCAGTATTTT
>few|TRBV6-5|TRBJ2-3|TRBD2
CASSYGGLAADTQYF
TGTGCCAGCAGTTACGGGGGACTAGCGGCAGATACGCAGTATTTT
>.|TRBV27|TRBJ2-1|TRBD1
CASSLGTGGYNEQFF
TGTGCCAGCAGTCTCGGGACAGGGGGCTACAATGAGCAGTTCTTC
>.|TRBV28|TRBJ1-2|.
CASSYPTGLSYGYTF
TGTGCCAGCAGTTATCCGACAGGCTTAAGCTATGGCTACACCTTC
>.|TRBV5-6|TRBJ1-1|.
CASSLVPSQRTEAFF
TGTGCCAGCAGCTTGGTACCTTCTCAGCGGACTGAAGCTTTCTTT
>.|TRBV13|TRBJ2-7|TRBD2
CASSTERGSGYEQYF
TGTGCCAGCAGCACCGAGCGGGGTTCGGGATACGAGCAGTACTTC
>.|TRBV14|TRBJ2-4|TRBD1
CASSQGQGFDIQYF
TGTGCCAGCAGCCAAGGACAGGGCTTTGACATTCAGTACTTC
>.|TRBV7-8|TRBJ2-7|TRBD2
CASSFSGSFGEQYF
TGTGCCAGCAGCTTTAGCGGGAGTTTTGGAGAGCAGTACTTC
>.|TRBV7-8|TRBJ1-2|.
CASSLLLGRAGYGYTF
TGTGCCAGCAGCCTTCTTCTCGGTAGGGCGGGCTATGGCTACACCTTC
>.|TRBV11-3|TRBJ1-3|.
CASSKTGDSGNTIYF
TGTGCCAGCAGTAAGACGGGGGACTCTGGAAACACCATATATTTT
>.|TRBV7-9|TRBJ2-7|.
CASSLGSVTYEQYF
TGTGCCAGCAGCTTAGGGTCAGTAACCTACGAGCAGTACTTC
>few|TRBV21-1|TRBJ2-7|.
CASSKGETRDAHEQYF
TGTGCCAGCAGCAAAGGGGAGACTAGAGATGCACACGAGCAGTACTTC
>.|TRBV18|TRBJ2-2|TRBD1
CASSPFDRVSGAGELFF
TGTGCCAGCTCACCTTTCGACAGGGTCTCGGGCGCCGGGGAGCTGTTTTTT
>once|TRBV29-1|TRBJ2-6|TRBD2
CSVALGLAGGPGGANVLTF
TGCAGCGTTGCGTTAGGACTAGCGGGAGGCCCTGGTGGGGCCAACGTCCTGACTTTC
>.|TRBV5-1|TRBJ1-1|TRBD1
CASSLAKQGDTEAFF
TGCGCCAGCAGCTTGGCGAAACAGGGGGACACTGAAGCTTTCTTT
>.|TRBV19|TRBJ2-1|.
CASSTVDEQFF
TGTGCCAGTAGTACCGTCGATGAGCAGTTCTTC
>few|TRBV11-3|TRBJ2-5|.
CASSPNGETQYF
TGTGCCAGCAGCCCGAACGGGGAGACCCAGTACTTC
>.|TRBV7-2|TRBJ1-4|.
CASSFVPTPNNEKLFF
TGTGCCAGCAGCTTTGTACCCACTCCCAATAATGAAAAACTGTTTTTT